These T cell receptor beta chains were read from a single sample in a study of T cell responses to AZD1222 COVID-19 vaccine. The table came from immunoSEQ multiplex PCR; TCRdb's copy has only in-frame clones and leaves some out. The sample yields roughly 120,000 clones, about 88% seen once. This sample comprised peripheral blood, obtained on day 0 of AZD1222 vaccination. Receptors were obtained from an adult in good health. CDR3s include the opening cysteine and the closing phenylalanine or tryptophan. The order of the fields is D gene, V gene, clone size, J gene, CDR3 DNA, CDR3 protein. A D gene is named only where the DNA matches it firmly. Size is omitted from some rows. Given values are once, few, many or a class for expanded clones.

>.|TRBV5-1|.|TRBJ2-1
TGCGCCAGCAGCCAGGACAGCTTCAATGAGCAGTTCTTC
CASSQDSFNEQFF
>.|TRBV7-2|.|TRBJ1-3
TGTGCCAGCAGCTTAGGGGGGGCGCTTAACTCTGGAAACACCATATATTTT
CASSLGGALNSGNTIYF
>.|TRBV19|once|TRBJ1-1
TGTGCCAGTAGTATAAGGGGCGCGTTAATGAACACTGAAGCTTTCTTT
CASSIRGALMNTEAFF
>.|TRBV12-3/TRBV12-4|.|TRBJ1-1
TGTGCCAGCAGTTTCGGAACTGAAGCTTTCTTT
CASSFGTEAFF
>TRBD2|TRBV9|.|TRBJ2-7
TGTGCCAGCAGCATTGGGACTAGCGGGGGGGTGGACGAGCAGTACTTC
CASSIGTSGGVDEQYF
>.|TRBV5-1|.|TRBJ1-1
TGCGCCAGCACAGACAACGGGTTGAACACTGAAGCTTTCTTT
CASTDNGLNTEAFF
>.|TRBV10-3|.|TRBJ1-2
TGTGCCATCACCTTCCAGGCGCAGGATGGCTACACCTTC
CAITFQAQDGYTF
>.|TRBV9|.|TRBJ1-1
TGTGCCAGCAGCGTAGGGTCTCTCCTGAACACTGAAGCTTTCTTT
CASSVGSLLNTEAFF
>.|TRBV5-8|.|TRBJ1-5
TGTGCCAGCAGACTCGGCAGGTTCGGCAATCAGCCCCAGCATTTT
CASRLGRFGNQPQHF
>.|TRBV4-3|.|TRBJ1-2
TGCGCCAGCAGCCAGCCGGGAGCTAACTATGGCTACACCTTC
CASSQPGANYGYTF
>.|TRBV3-1/TRBV3-2|once|TRBJ1-1
TGTGCCAGCATCAACACCGGGGGATCTGAAGCTTTCTTT
CASINTGGSEAFF
>TRBD1|TRBV30|.|TRBJ1-5
TGTGCCTGGAGTGGGGACAGGGAGAAAGGGAGTCGGAATCAGCCCCAGCATTTT
CAWSGDREKGSRNQPQHF
>.|TRBV5-4|.|TRBJ2-1
TGTGCCAGCATCCTGGGCGGAAGCTCCTACAATGAGCAGTTCTTC
CASILGGSSYNEQFF
>.|TRBV6-2/TRBV6-3|.|TRBJ1-6
TGTGCCAGCAGTTACACGGGGCCGGAGAATTCACCCCTCCACTTT
CASSYTGPENSPLHF
>.|TRBV6-5|.|TRBJ2-4
TGTGCCAGCAGCGCGAAAAACATTCAGTACTTC
CASSAKNIQYF
>TRBD1|TRBV30|.|TRBJ1-2
TGTGCCTGGACCCTTTACAGGGGCGCGGGGTATGGCTACACCTTC
CAWTLYRGAGYGYTF
>TRBD2|TRBV5-1|.|TRBJ2-2
TGCGCCAGCAGCTTCCGACTAGCGGCCACCGGGGAGCTGTTTTTT
CASSFRLAATGELFF
>.|TRBV18|.|TRBJ1-2
TGTGCCAGCTCACTCACGGGGGGTGGCTACACCTTC
CASSLTGGGYTF